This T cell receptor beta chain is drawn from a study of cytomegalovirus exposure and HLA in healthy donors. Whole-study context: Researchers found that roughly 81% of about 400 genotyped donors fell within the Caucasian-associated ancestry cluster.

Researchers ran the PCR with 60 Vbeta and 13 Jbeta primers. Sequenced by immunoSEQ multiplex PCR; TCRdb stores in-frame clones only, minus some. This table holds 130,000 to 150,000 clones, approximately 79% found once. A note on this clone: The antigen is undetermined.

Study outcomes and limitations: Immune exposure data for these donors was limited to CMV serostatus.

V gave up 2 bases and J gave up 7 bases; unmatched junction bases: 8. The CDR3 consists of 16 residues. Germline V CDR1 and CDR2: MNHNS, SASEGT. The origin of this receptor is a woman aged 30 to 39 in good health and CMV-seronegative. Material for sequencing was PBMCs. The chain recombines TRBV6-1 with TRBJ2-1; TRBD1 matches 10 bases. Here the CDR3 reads CASSEYVDRGGNEQFF. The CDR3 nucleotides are TGTGCCAGCAGTGAATACGTGGACAGGGGGGGGAATGAGCAGTTCTTC.